The clone carrying this T cell receptor (beta chain) was seen once. Enrolled during active infection, Seattle patients were then followed longitudinally. Authors' analysis steps: Amplification with reference gene primers provided the estimates of nucleated cell counts. The data were produced by immunoSEQ multiplex PCR, yet TCRdb's version contains in-frame clones alone and is incomplete. The V and J calls and clone size were taken over from that table, and D and trimming were inferred from the DNA. This table has 150,000 to 200,000 clones, roughly 89% appearing once. The germline V and J ends were trimmed by 0 bases and 5 bases, with 10 bases remaining between them. Germline V CDR1 and CDR2: SGHAT, FQNNGV. This CDR3 region has 14 residues. The data derive from a study of blood T cell repertoires in COVID-19. Study-level background: Samples of COVID-19 (acute and convalescent) were obtained from the United States, Italy and Spain. PBMCs, B-cell-depleted T cells, or T cells were the source of the cDNA or gDNA that made up the material.

The sample comprised peripheral blood. The chain employs TRBV11-2 and TRBJ2-5; D may be TRBD1 (6 bases). This clonotype was sampled from a woman in her seventies with COVID-19, enrolled during active disease. The CDR3 DNA follows: TGTGCCAGCAGCTTAGAGGCAGGGGTGGAGACCCAGTACTTC. This sequence encodes CASSLEAGVETQYF.